The TCR beta chain described here comes from a study of T-cell memory formation after mild COVID-19. At the level of the study: TCR clusters were mostly donor specific. Study results and caveats: The study found balanced CD4/CD8 in clones contracting day 15 to 85 and a CD4+ lean in later expanders. Memory cells collected pre-infection included some clones that later responded, suggesting cross-reactive memory joined.

Looked up from germline, CDR1 is ENHRY and CDR2 is SYGVKD. Germline trimming cut 8 bases from V and 6 bases from J; bases unmatched to any gene: 4. The CDR3 covers 13 residues. Regarding this clonotype: Its antigen remains unknown.

TCRdb fed the 5' RACE reads into MiXCR, producing one record per CDR3 protein. The profile shows under 150,000 distinct CDR3 sequences, roughly 15% of them singletons. The sequenced sample was PBMCs or a T cell subset sorted from them (not recorded which). The receptor's source is an adult woman who had mild COVID-19 (a few samples of this study predate the infection). Cell type and time point are not known. The chain employs TRBV10-3 and TRBJ2-3, with 11 bases lining up with TRBD2. CDR3 amino acids: CAIGGTSGDTQYF. CDR3 DNA sequence: TGTGCCATCGGGGGGACTAGCGGCGATACGCAGTATTTT.